Presented here are 23 T cell receptor beta chains from one specimen sequenced in a study of blood T cell repertoires in COVID-19. Method: immunoSEQ multiplex PCR; TCRdb's copy keeps in-frame clones and lacks some. Of 80,000 to 95,000 clones detected, about 76% appear once; the ten largest clones hold roughly 20%. Sequenced input: peripheral blood. The receptors derive from a woman at least 80 years old with active or convalescent COVID-19.

This sequence joins TRBV29-1 and TRBJ2-7; D is unclear. The CDR3 spans 12 residues. V shed 4 bases and J shed 1 base, with 8 bases lying between them. Per the germline V gene, CDR1 is SQVTM and CDR2 is ANQGSEA. Written as DNA, the CDR3 is TGCAGCGTTGGTGACACATCCTACGAGCAGTACTTC. Amino acid sequence: CSVGDTSYEQYF.

The chain carries TRBV6-5 and TRBJ2-2, with no clear D. This CDR3 comprises 12 residues. Germline lookup yields CDR1 MNHEY and CDR2 SVGAGI. The V end lost 7 bases, the J end lost 2 bases, and 5 bases lay between the germline ends. DNA for the CDR3: TGTGCCAGCACCCCAAACACCGGGGAGCTGTTTTTT. It yields the protein CASTPNTGELFF.

The rearrangement links TRBV4-3 to TRBJ1-1; weak D call: TRBD1 (5 bases). Germline V gene sequence: CDR1 LGHNA, CDR2 YSLEER. CDR3 length: 15 amino acids. The V end lost 0 bases, the J end lost 4 bases, and 12 bases lay between the germline ends. The CDR3 spells CASSQDSWRGTEAFF. Here the CDR3 DNA reads TGCGCCAGCAGCCAAGATAGTTGGAGGGGCACTGAAGCTTTCTTT.

The V call is TRBV4-2, the J call TRBJ1-2, with D tentatively TRBD1 (6 bases). The CDR3 runs to 14 residues. V was cut by 0 bases and J by 6 bases, with 11 bases left in between. Germline V gives CDR1 LGHNA, CDR2 YNFKEQ. DNA of the CDR3: TGTGCCAGCAGCCAAGATTACAGGGCTGATGGCTACACCTTC. Translating gives CASSQDYRADGYTF.

The chain is built from TRBV14 and TRBJ1-3; D is ambiguous. Germline V gene data show CDR1 as SGHDN and CDR2 as FVKESK. Deletions cut 1 base from V and 1 base from J, with 2 bases between. CDR3 length: 13 residues. The CDR3 DNA is TGTGCCAGCAGCCAAGTATCTGGAAACACCATATATTTT. Protein sequence: CASSQVSGNTIYF.

J is TRBJ2-4 and V is TRBV5-1; tentative D call: TRBD1 (5 bases). Between the trimmed V and J ends, which lost 9 bases and 0 bases, there was a span of 31 bases. CDR1 SGHRS and CDR2 YFSETQ come from the germline V gene. CDR3 size: 20 residues. Here the CDR3 reads CATEPLGPTGLQVAKNIQYF. The CDR3 bases are TGCGCCACTGAACCCCTGGGTCCGACTGGCTTACAGGTAGCCAAAAACATTCAGTACTTC.

The V and J genes are TRBV29-1 and TRBJ2-7, with 11 positions matching TRBD1. Germline CDR1 SQVTM, CDR2 ANQGSEA. The CDR3 has 15 residues. Unmatched junction bases numbered 14, after V lost 7 bases and J lost 6 bases. The CDR3 DNA follows: TGCAGCGGCTATTTGGAGGGGACAGGGGGTCTCGAGCAGTACTTC. It is translated as CSGYLEGTGGLEQYF.

The CDR3 reads CASSSLTSGPRTQYF. The CDR3, as DNA: TGCGCCAGCAGCTCACTGACTAGCGGGCCCAGGACCCAGTACTTC. V is TRBV5-1 and J is TRBJ2-5, with 10 bases matching TRBD2. The CDR3 runs to 15 residues. V gave up 3 bases and J gave up 7 bases; unmatched junction bases: 9. Germline V gene lookup returns CDR1 SGHRS and CDR2 YFSETQ.

The rearrangement links TRBV5-5 to TRBJ2-7; TRBD1 agrees at 7 bases. The V gene's germline CDR1 is SGHKS and CDR2 YYEKEE (reference sequence). The CDR3 spans 15 residues. V shed 0 bases, J shed 4 bases, and the junction held 7 bases outside the gene matches. The CDR3 DNA sequence: TGTGCCAGCAGCTTGGGACAGGGACAACGATACGAGCAGTACTTC. Its translation is CASSLGQGQRYEQYF. Based on the CDR3 plus reference TRBV5-5 and TRBJ2-7, the full variable domain is DAGVTQSPTHLIKTRGQQVTLRCSPISGHKSVSWYQQVLGQGPQFIFQYYEKEERGRGNFPDRFSARQFPNYSSELNVNALLLGDSALYLCASSLGQGQRYEQYFGPGTRLTVT.

The rearrangement links TRBV29-1 to TRBJ2-1; weak D call: TRBD1 (7 bases). V was clipped by 3 bases and J by 5 bases, with 14 bases between them. Germline CDR1 reads SQVTM; CDR2 reads ANQGSEA. CDR3 length: 14 amino acids. The CDR3 here is CSVDSRGVDNEQFF. The CDR3 nucleotides are TGCAGCGTTGATAGCAGGGGGGTAGACAATGAGCAGTTCTTC.

V gene TRBV21-1 combines with J gene TRBJ1-5; the table's D gene call, TRBD1, was not cross checked with the DNA. TRBV21-1 counts as a pseudogene. CDR3 size: 17 residues. CDR3 amino acids: CASSQSPGTGNRQPQHF. The CDR3 nucleotides read TGTGCCAGCAGCCAATCTCCCGGGACAGGGAATCGTCAGCCCCAGCATTTT.

The rearrangement links TRBV10-1 to TRBJ2-3; possibly TRBD2 for D (7 bases). V was cut by 4 bases and J by 3 bases, with 11 bases left in between. The CDR3 spans 14 residues. Germline lookup yields CDR1 WNHNN and CDR2 SYGVQD (reference sequence). The CDR3 DNA sequence: TGCGCCAGCAGTGTAGGGGGGGGAACAGATACGCAGTATTTT. As protein: CASSVGGGTDTQYF.

V is TRBV7-8 and J is TRBJ1-1; no definite D call. Germline loops: CDR1 SGHVS, CDR2 FQNEAQ. The V gene lost 5 bases and the J gene lost 0 bases, with 10 bases spanning the gap. This CDR3 spans 14 amino acids. This CDR3 reads CASSPRVMNTEAFF. The CDR3 DNA reads TGTGCCAGCAGCCCACGGGTTATGAACACTGAAGCTTTCTTT.

The sample holds a few counts of this clone. The chain uses TRBV3-1 (or the pseudogene TRBV3-2) and TRBJ1-1; the match to TRBD1 covers 9 bases. CDR1 is LGHDT, CDR2 YNNKEL, per germline (reference sequence). CDR3 length equals 15 residues. Losses at the gene ends were 4 bases for V and 2 bases for J; bases not matched to a gene: 5. The CDR3 nucleotides are TGTGCCAGCAGCCCACGGACAGGGGATAACACTGAAGCTTTCTTT. Protein: CASSPRTGDNTEAFF.

This clone has a handful of counts. This sequence joins TRBV6-1 and TRBJ1-1; possibly TRBD1 for D (6 bases). The V end was cut by 3 bases, the J end by 0 bases, with 14 bases between. The CDR3 extends over 16 amino acids. The germline gives CDR1 MNHNS, CDR2 SASEGT. CDR3 region: CASSEYRTAMNTEAFF. DNA of the CDR3: TGTGCCAGCAGTGAGTACCGGACAGCCATGAACACTGAAGCTTTCTTT.

This sequence joins TRBV5-1 and TRBJ2-3, with D maybe TRBD2 (5 bases). The CDR3 spans 16 residues. The germline gives CDR1 SGHRS, CDR2 YFSETQ. V lost 0 bases and J lost 0, with 11 bases in between. The CDR3 region is CASSLEGEGSTDTQYF. The CDR3 DNA reads as TGCGCCAGCAGCTTGGAAGGCGAGGGAAGCACAGATACGCAGTATTTT.

This rearrangement joins TRBV4-1 to TRBJ2-1; 8 bases line up with TRBD2. This CDR3 is 16 amino acids long. Germline loops: CDR1 MGHRA, CDR2 YSYEKL. With V trimmed by 1 base and J by 7 bases, 9 bases remained unmatched. The CDR3 loop is CASSQAYGGAGNEQFF. CDR3 nucleotides: TGCGCCAGCAGCCAAGCATACGGGGGGGCGGGGAATGAGCAGTTCTTC.

Remarks on this clone: Germline is not matched at one junction end, which may reflect a read error. The CDR3 nucleotides read TGTGCTAGCAGCCCGCTGGGGCAGGGGAGCTACGAGCAGTACTTC. It is translated as CASSPLGQGSYEQYF. The gene calls are TRBV7-7 and TRBJ2-7, with D maybe TRBD1 (6 bases). This CDR3 comprises 15 residues. Per the germline V gene, CDR1 is SSHAT and CDR2 is FNYEAQ (reference sequence).

The chain is built from TRBV19 and TRBJ1-5; D not resolved. The germline V gene encodes CDR1 LNHDA and CDR2 SQIVND (reference sequence). The CDR3 covers 13 residues. V gave up 4 bases and J gave up 5 bases, with 9 bases separating them. The CDR3, as DNA: TGTGCCAGTAGTAATACCCGGGATCAGCCCCAGCATTTT. Translation gives CASSNTRDQPQHF.

The V call is TRBV13, the J call TRBJ1-4, with no clear D. The CDR3 extends over 13 amino acids. Trimming shortened V by 5 bases and J by 7 bases, and 11 bases separated the two germline ends. CDR1 is PRHDT and CDR2 is FYEKMQ in the germline V gene (reference sequence). The CDR3 sequence: CASSPRVSEKLFF. The CDR3 nucleotides read TGTGCCAGCAGCCCCCGGGTTTCTGAAAAACTGTTTTTT.

The rearrangement uses TRBV28 and TRBJ2-1; D remains ambiguous. The CDR3 length is 13 residues. Per the germline V gene, CDR1 is MDHEN and CDR2 is SYDVKM. V shed 6 bases and J shed 4 bases, with 10 bases lying between them. Here the CDR3 reads CASSLDGYNEQFF. CDR3 nucleotide sequence: TGTGCCAGCAGCCTAGACGGATACAATGAGCAGTTCTTC.

The chain is built from TRBV7-9 and TRBJ2-2; perhaps TRBD1 as D (5 bases). CDR1 and CDR2 (germline): SEHNR, FQNEAQ (reference sequence). CDR3 size: 14 residues. V was cut by 6 bases and J by 4 bases, with 12 bases left in between. The CDR3 region is CASSSGSATGELFF. As DNA, the CDR3 is TGTGCCAGCAGTTCAGGGTCAGCCACCGGGGAGCTGTTTTTT.

The chain employs TRBV5-1 and TRBJ2-2, with D possibly TRBD1 on 5 matching bases. CDR1 and CDR2 from the germline V gene are SGHRS and YFSETQ. Trimming cost V 4 bases and J 6 bases, with 16 bases left between them. The CDR3 loop spans 15 amino acids. The CDR3 protein is CASSPVGQRAGELFF. The CDR3 DNA sequence: TGCGCCAGCAGCCCGGTGGGGCAGCGCGCCGGGGAGCTGTTTTTT.